What follows are 21 T cell receptor beta chains derived from one specimen sequenced in a study of blood T cell repertoires in COVID-19. The table came from immunoSEQ multiplex PCR; TCRdb's copy has only in-frame clones and leaves some out. The sample records about 200,000 clones, 88% being singletons. The sequenced sample consisted of peripheral blood. The receptor source for this set is a man aged 35 to 55 with acute or convalescent COVID-19.

Here the CDR3 DNA reads TGTGCCAGCAAGCGGTCAGGGGGCTTAGCTAACTATGGCTACACCTTC. It encodes CASKRSGGLANYGYTF. The rearrangement joins TRBV28 to TRBJ1-2; 8 nucleotides line up with TRBD1. V was clipped by 7 bases and J by 0 bases; unmatched bases: 10. Germline lookup yields CDR1 MDHEN and CDR2 SYDVKM. The CDR3 is 16 amino acids.

This clone was picked up a small number of times. The chain uses TRBV7-9 and TRBJ2-3, with 9 bases lining up with TRBD2. V shed 4 bases and J 5 bases; nucleotides not matched to a gene: 7. The CDR3 has 15 residues. Germline-derived CDR1 and CDR2 are SEHNR and FQNEAQ (reference sequence). CDR3 bases: TGTGCCAGCAGCTCCTTTGGCGGGAGGGGAGATACGCAGTATTTT. Translation gives CASSSFGGRGDTQYF.

The V and J genes are TRBV7-9 and TRBJ2-2; 8 nucleotides line up with TRBD1. The CDR3 loop spans 14 amino acids. V was pared by 10 bases and J by 0 bases, with 4 bases of the junction left unmatched. CDR1 SEHNR and CDR2 FQNEAQ come from the germline V gene (reference sequence). The chain's CDR3 is CANEQGANTGELFF. The DNA of the CDR3 is TGTGCCAACGAACAGGGGGCGAACACCGGGGAGCTGTTTTTT.

The CDR3: CASSEFTDTQYF. The CDR3 region has the DNA TGTGCCAGCAGCGAGTTCACGGATACGCAGTATTTT. This rearrangement joins TRBV21-1 to TRBJ2-3; no check of the table's D call, TRBD2, against the DNA was made. TRBV21-1 is a pseudogene segment. The CDR3 consists of 12 residues.

The chain is built from TRBV5-5 and TRBJ1-5, with a tentative D call TRBD1 (5 bases). Looked up from germline, CDR1 is SGHKS and CDR2 is YYEKEE (reference sequence). The CDR3 covers 16 residues. Trimming removed 0 bases at V and 4 bases at J, with 14 bases between. The CDR3 region has the DNA TGTGCCAGCAGCTTGGGTTTGATGGGGGGTAATCAGCCCCAGCATTTT. Protein product: CASSLGLMGGNQPQHF.

The chain couples TRBV3-1 (or the pseudogene TRBV3-2) to TRBJ2-1; the D is unclear. CDR3 length equals 12 residues. V was pared by 0 bases and J by 10 bases, with 7 bases between. The germline gives CDR1 LGHDT, CDR2 YNNKEL (reference sequence). The CDR3 DNA follows: TGTGCCAGCAGCCAAGAGGGCCCCGAGCAGTTCTTC. Its translation: CASSQEGPEQFF.

The chain recombines TRBV29-1 with TRBJ2-7; the match to TRBD2 covers 7 bases. This CDR3 has 12 residues. V shed 3 bases and J 2 bases; nucleotides not matched to a gene: 1. CDR1 SQVTM and CDR2 ANQGSEA come from the germline V gene. This CDR3 is CSVELAAYEQYF. CDR3 sequence (DNA): TGCAGCGTTGAGCTAGCGGCCTACGAGCAGTACTTC.

The chain uses TRBV25-1 and TRBJ1-2; the match to TRBD1 covers 8 bases. Trimming removed 2 bases from V and 4 bases from J; junction bases left unmatched: 6. The CDR3 totals 15 residues. The V gene's germline CDR1 is MGHDK and CDR2 SYGVNS. CDR3 bases: TGTGCCAGCAGTGAACCGTCTGGACAGGGCTATGGCTACACCTTC. This gives the protein CASSEPSGQGYGYTF.

The chain has TRBV7-9 and TRBJ1-6; tentative D call: TRBD1 (6 bases). The length of the CDR3 is 14 residues. V gave up 5 bases and J gave up 8 bases, with 13 bases separating them. CDR1 is SEHNR, CDR2 FQNEAQ, per germline (reference sequence). CDR3 sequence (DNA): TGTGCCAGCAGCCTGGGACAAGGGTATTCACCCCTCCACTTT. Translation gives CASSLGQGYSPLHF.

The chain has TRBV3-1 (or the pseudogene TRBV3-2) and TRBJ1-2; 7 positions match TRBD1. Trimming removed 4 bases from V and 8 bases from J; junction bases left unmatched: 13. CDR3 length equals 15 residues. The germline CDR1 and CDR2 sequences are LGHDT and YNNKEL (reference sequence). CDR3 sequence (DNA): TGTGCCAGCAGCCTGAAGGGGGCGCGAGTAAAAGGCTACACCTTC. Translation gives CASSLKGARVKGYTF.

V usage is TRBV28 and J usage is TRBJ2-3; D remains ambiguous. The CDR3 consists of 14 residues. Germline CDR1 reads MDHEN; CDR2 reads SYDVKM. The V end was cut by 1 base, the J end by 6 bases, with 11 bases between. The CDR3 protein is CASSLSPSSDTQYF. The CDR3 nucleotides read TGTGCCAGCAGTTTATCCCCCTCCTCCGATACGCAGTATTTT.

The genes are TRBV5-8 and TRBJ2-6; D may be TRBD1 (5 bases). In germline, CDR1 is SGHTS, CDR2 YDEGEE. V lost 1 base and J lost 0, with 8 bases in between. CDR3 length: 16 residues. CDR3 in amino acids: CASSLTGDSGANVLTF. CDR3 coding DNA: TGTGCCAGCAGCTTGACAGGTGACTCTGGGGCCAACGTCCTGACTTTC.

The chain recombines TRBV19 with TRBJ2-7; TRBD1 matches 12 bases. CDR1 is LNHDA and CDR2 is SQIVND in the germline V gene (reference sequence). After removal of 5 bases from V and 4 bases from J, the junction contained 9 bases not matched to a gene. The CDR3 has 16 residues. For the CDR3, the DNA is TGTGCCAGTAGTGTTTTTGGGACAGGGGGCTGGTACGAGCAGTACTTC. Residues: CASSVFGTGGWYEQYF.

This clone was observed once. The V gene is TRBV6-5, the J gene TRBJ1-6; D gene uncertain. With 7 bases removed from V and 5 bases from J, the gap between germline ends came to 9 bases. This CDR3 is built from 13 residues. Germline V gene data show CDR1 as MNHEY and CDR2 as SVGAGI. The CDR3 loop is CASTEGNNSPLHF. The DNA of the CDR3 is TGTGCCAGCACGGAGGGAAATAATTCACCCCTCCACTTT.

This rearrangement joins TRBV10-3 to TRBJ2-5, with 8 bases fitting TRBD1. The CDR3 totals 14 residues. Trimming cost V 4 bases and J 0 bases; bases outside gene matches: 1. Looked up from germline, CDR1 is ENHRY and CDR2 is SYGVKD. CDR3 amino acids: CAISARGHQETQYF. The CDR3 bases are TGTGCCATCAGTGCCAGGGGGCACCAAGAGACCCAGTACTTC.

The chain employs TRBV6-5 and TRBJ1-1; 7 bases match TRBD1. This CDR3 has 12 residues. Trimming took 8 bases from V and 5 from J; bases not matched to a gene: 5. From germline, CDR1 is MNHEY and CDR2 SVGAGI. CDR3 bases: TGTGCCAGCCACAGGGGTGGGACTGAAGCTTTCTTT. Its translation is CASHRGGTEAFF.

The V call is TRBV18, the J call TRBJ2-7, with 8 bases matching TRBD1. Trimming at V came to 3 bases and at J to 7 bases, leaving 5 bases not matched to a gene. The CDR3 covers 13 residues. The germline V gene encodes CDR1 KGHSH and CDR2 LQKENI. The CDR3 nucleotides read TGTGCCAGCTCACCGACAGGGGTTGGAGAGCAGTACTTC. Protein: CASSPTGVGEQYF.

This chain connects TRBV28 to TRBJ2-7; D gene uncertain. Deletions cut 4 bases from V and 0 bases from J, with 13 bases between. CDR1 and CDR2 (germline): MDHEN, SYDVKM. CDR3 length: 15 residues. The CDR3 sequence: CASSSPRTSSYEQYF. The CDR3 DNA reads as TGTGCCAGCAGTTCACCCCGCACGAGCTCCTACGAGCAGTACTTC. Drawing the rest from reference TRBV28 and TRBJ2-7, the complete variable domain is DVKVTQSSRYLVKRTGEKVFLECVQDMDHENMFWYRQDPGLGLRLIYFSYDVKMKEKGDIPEGYSVSREKKERFSLILESASTNQTSMYLCASSSPRTSSYEQYFGPGTRLTVT.

This chain links TRBV12-3 or TRBV12-4 with TRBJ1-5; 7 bases match TRBD1. The CDR3 length is 12 residues. Trimming cost V 8 bases and J 5 bases; bases outside gene matches: 3. DNA of the CDR3: TGTGCCAGCTCAGGGGGGTATCAGCCCCAGCATTTT. The encoded protein is CASSGGYQPQHF.

The chain recombines TRBV7-2 with TRBJ1-1; D is ambiguous. Germline V gene data show CDR1 as SGHTA and CDR2 as FQGNSA. CDR3 length: 15 amino acids. Trimming left V 3 bases short and J 0 bases short, with 11 bases between. The CDR3 DNA is TGTGCCAGCAGCTTGAGTGGAGTTATGAACACTGAAGCTTTCTTT. Protein sequence: CASSLSGVMNTEAFF.

The chain links TRBV24-1 to TRBJ2-2, with TRBD2 matching 11 bases. The germline V gene encodes CDR1 KGHDR and CDR2 SFDVKD. The V gene end was trimmed by 7 bases and the J gene end by 5 bases; junction bases not matched to a gene: 5. The CDR3 length is 15 residues. CDR3 DNA: TGTGCCACCAGCATAGCGGGAGGGCCGACCGGGGAGCTGTTTTTT. Amino acid sequence: CATSIAGGPTGELFF.